This T cell receptor (beta chain) was profiled in a study of blood T cell repertoires in COVID-19. Assay: immunoSEQ multiplex PCR; the TCRdb copy retains only in-frame clones and omits some. This table holds more than 70,000 clones, about 88% found once. The CDR3 has 14 amino acids. CDR1 is DFQATT, CDR2 SNEGSKA, per germline (reference sequence). J lost 5 bases, V lost 3 bases, and 3 bases had no gene match. The chain has TRBV20-1 and TRBJ2-1; TRBD2 agrees at 11 bases. This receptor was taken from a man between 45 and 60 years old with acute or convalescent COVID-19. Sequencing used peripheral blood. This CDR3 reads CSASGGLADNEQFF. The CDR3, as DNA: TGCAGTGCTAGTGGGGGACTAGCGGACAATGAGCAGTTCTTC.